The sample holds many counts of the clone carrying this T cell receptor (beta chain). The use of a sample-barcoded 5' primer and a J-beta primer mix characterized a second PCR of roughly 6 to 11 cycles. A template-switch adaptor with 12 random nucleotides tagged each cDNA molecule. Using its own MiXCR run on the 5' RACE reads, TCRdb lists one record per CDR3 protein. The table has fewer than 900,000 distinct CDR3 sequences, around 46% seen once; the top ten hold approximately 22%. This sample was included in a study of blood T cells in healthy people across ages. The V gene's germline CDR1 is SGHTA and CDR2 FQGNSA. The CDR3 has 16 residues. The germline V and J ends were trimmed by 5 bases and 1 base, with 16 bases remaining between them.

The sample was blood. The clonotype originates from a woman aged 55 to 70 in good health. The chain recombines TRBV7-2 with TRBJ2-3, with D possibly TRBD2 on 5 matching bases. CDR3 protein: CASSPPGIRRTDTQYF. CDR3 bases: TGTGCCAGCAGCCCGCCCGGGATCCGACGCACAGATACGCAGTATTTT.